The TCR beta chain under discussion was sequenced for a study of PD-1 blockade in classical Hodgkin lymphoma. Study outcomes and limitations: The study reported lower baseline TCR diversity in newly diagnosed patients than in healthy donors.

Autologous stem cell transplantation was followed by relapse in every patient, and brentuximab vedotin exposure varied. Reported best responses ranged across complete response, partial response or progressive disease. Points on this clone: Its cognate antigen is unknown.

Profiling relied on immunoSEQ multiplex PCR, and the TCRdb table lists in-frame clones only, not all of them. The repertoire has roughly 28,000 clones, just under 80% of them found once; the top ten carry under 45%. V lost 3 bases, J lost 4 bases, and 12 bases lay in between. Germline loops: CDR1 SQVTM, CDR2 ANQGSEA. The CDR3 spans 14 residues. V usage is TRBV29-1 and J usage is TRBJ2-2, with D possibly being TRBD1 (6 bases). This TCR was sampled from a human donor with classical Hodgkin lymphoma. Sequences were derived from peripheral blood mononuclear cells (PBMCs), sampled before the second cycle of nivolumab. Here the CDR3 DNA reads TGCAGCGTTGATCTACAGGGATCCACCGGGGAGCTGTTTTTT. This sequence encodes CSVDLQGSTGELFF.